A selection of T cell receptor beta chains follows, all from one sample in a study of blood T cell repertoires in COVID-19. Sequencing was performed with immunoSEQ multiplex PCR; in TCRdb, only in-frame clones are kept and a portion is missing. The sample comprises 130,000 or so clones, around 76% of which are singletons, and 10% to 12% rests with the top ten. The sequenced sample was peripheral blood. These receptor sequences come from a human donor in a cohort sampled during active COVID-19. Both conserved end residues are part of each CDR3. The D gene is left open where the match is weak. A row's size may be missing; if present it is once, few, many or a size class.

clone size,D gene,V gene,J gene,CDR3 DNA,CDR3 protein
-,-,TRBV3-1/TRBV3-2,TRBJ1-1,TGTGCCAGCAGTTCTATTGCTGAAGCTTTCTTT,CASSSIAEAFF
-,TRBD1,TRBV5-4,TRBJ1-2,TGTGCCAGCAGCTTGTTACAGGGGGCGCTTAACTATGGCTACACCTTC,CASSLLQGALNYGYTF
-,-,TRBV3-1/TRBV3-2,TRBJ2-1,TGTGCCAGCAGCCAAGGAGGCGCGGCCCTGAGGCAGTTCTTC,CASSQGGAALRQFF
-,TRBD2,TRBV5-1,TRBJ2-5,TGCGCCAGCAGCCGATGGGTACAGAGCGGGGGTGAGACCCAGTACTTC,CASSRWVQSGGETQYF
-,-,TRBV25-1,TRBJ1-3,TGTGCCAGCAGTGAAGCGGGATGGGTTTCAGGAAACACCATATATTTT,CASSEAGWVSGNTIYF
-,-,TRBV7-6,TRBJ2-3,TGTGCCAGCAGCTTAGCGCGGGTCGGCACAGATACGCAGTATTTT,CASSLARVGTDTQYF
-,-,TRBV3-1/TRBV3-2,TRBJ2-1,TGTGCCAGCAGCCCGTCCGGTGGAGGGGACAATGAGCAGTTCTTC,CASSPSGGGDNEQFF
-,TRBD1,TRBV2,TRBJ1-6,TGTGCCAGCGGATCCGGGACAGGGCCCTATAATTCACCCCTCCACTTT,CASGSGTGPYNSPLHF
-,TRBD1,TRBV7-9,TRBJ1-1,TGTGCCAGCAGCTTCCTTGGGACAGGGGGCAAAAGTCCTGAAGCTTTCTTT,CASSFLGTGGKSPEAFF
-,TRBD2,TRBV11-2,TRBJ2-5,TGTGCCAGCAGACCCGGACTAGCGGGGGGATTTGGTGAGACCCAGTACTTC,CASRPGLAGGFGETQYF
-,-,TRBV5-5,TRBJ2-7,TGTGCCAGCAGCTTGTCGCCCAGCTCCTACGAGCAGTACTTC,CASSLSPSSYEQYF
-,TRBD1,TRBV5-6,TRBJ1-4,TGTGCCAGCAGCTCCATGACAGGGCTGAATGAAAAACTGTTTTTT,CASSSMTGLNEKLFF
-,-,TRBV6-1,TRBJ2-2,TGTGCCAGCAGTGAAGTTGGGCGGGACACCGGGGAGCTGTTTTTT,CASSEVGRDTGELFF
-,TRBD1,TRBV19,TRBJ1-4,TGTGCCAGTAGTACCGGACAGGGTCAACGTGAAAAACTGTTTTTT,CASSTGQGQREKLFF
-,-,TRBV29-1,TRBJ1-2,TGCAGCGTTGCTCAGGGGATCTATGGCTACACCTTC,CSVAQGIYGYTF
-,TRBD1,TRBV5-4,TRBJ2-7,TGTGCCAGCAGCTTCTCAGGGGGCCTGTCAAGCGAGCAGTACTTC,CASSFSGGLSSEQYF
-,TRBD1,TRBV15,TRBJ2-5,TGTGCCACCAGCAGATCCCCTCCTGGACAGGGGGGGACCCAGTACTTC,CATSRSPPGQGGTQYF
-,-,TRBV5-4,TRBJ2-7,TGTGCCAGCAGCCCCGGGACTCCGGGCCACGAGCAGTACTTC,CASSPGTPGHEQYF
-,TRBD1,TRBV6-4,TRBJ1-2,TGTGCCAGCAGACCGGGACAGGGTGTCTATGGCTACACCTTC,CASRPGQGVYGYTF
-,-,TRBV19,TRBJ1-3,TGTGCCAGTAGTCATCCATGGACTTTCTCTGGAAACACCATATATTTT,CASSHPWTFSGNTIYF
-,TRBD2,TRBV12-5,TRBJ2-1,TGTGCTAGTCTCAGCGGGGATCGGCGGAATGAGCAGTTCTTC,CASLSGDRRNEQFF
-,-,TRBV5-1,TRBJ2-1,TGCGCCAGCAGCTCAGATATTAATTCCTACAATGAGCAGTTCTTC,CASSSDINSYNEQFF
-,TRBD1,TRBV11-2,TRBJ1-2,TGTGCCAGCAGGGAACTGCGACAGGGGGCGCGAGGCTACACCTTC,CASRELRQGARGYTF
-,TRBD2,TRBV29-1,TRBJ2-1,TGCAGCGTTGGGCTAGCGGGGAATGAGCAGTTCTTC,CSVGLAGNEQFF
once,TRBD2,TRBV3-1/TRBV3-2,TRBJ2-4,TGTGCCAGCAGCCACGGACTAGCGGGGGGGCCGTCCAAAAACATTCAGTACTTC,CASSHGLAGGPSKNIQYF
-,-,TRBV5-1,TRBJ1-1,TGCGCCAGCAGCTTGGAGGGGGGGCGGAACACTGAAGCTTTCTTT,CASSLEGGRNTEAFF
-,TRBD2,TRBV11-3,TRBJ2-1,TGTGCCAGCAGCCAGGGAGGGGACAATGAGCAGTTCTTC,CASSQGGDNEQFF
once,-,TRBV5-8,TRBJ1-1,TGTGCCAGGGGAGGGAGGGGCATGAACACTGAAGCTTTCTTT,CARGGRGMNTEAFF
-,TRBD1,TRBV10-2,TRBJ1-2,TGCGCCAGCAGTGTATCAGGGGGTGGCTACACCTTC,CASSVSGGGYTF
-,-,TRBV12-2,TRBJ1-2,TGTGCAAGTCGCTTTACAGGCCCGGAGCTAGATGGCTACACCTTC,CASRFTGPELDGYTF
-,-,TRBV3-1/TRBV3-2,TRBJ2-7,TGTGCCAGCCGGGGGACGAAGCTCTACGAGCAGTACTTC,CASRGTKLYEQYF
-,TRBD1,TRBV6-5,TRBJ2-7,TGTGCCAGCAGTTACTCGGTAGGAGACAGGGTAGGCGAGCAGTACTTC,CASSYSVGDRVGEQYF
-,TRBD1,TRBV5-1,TRBJ2-7,TGCGCCAGCAGTGGGACAGCTGAGGTGGGCGAGCAGTACTTC,CASSGTAEVGEQYF
few,-,TRBV30,TRBJ1-2,TGTGCCTGGAGTGCGGCAGGGGACTATGGCTACACCTTC,CAWSAAGDYGYTF
-,TRBD1,TRBV24-1,TRBJ2-1,TGTGCCACCAGTGATGCGGGACAGGGCTACAATGAGCAGTTCTTC,CATSDAGQGYNEQFF
-,TRBD1,TRBV30,TRBJ2-7,TGTGCCTGGAGTGTAATGGGACAGGGTTTCTCCTACGAGCAGTACTTC,CAWSVMGQGFSYEQYF
once,-,TRBV18,TRBJ1-5,TGTGCCAGCTCACCACCCCTGGTAGGGGGGGTGAATCAGCCCCAGCATTTT,CASSPPLVGGVNQPQHF
-,-,TRBV7-8,TRBJ1-2,TGTGCCAGCAGCTCCCCCCATACGGACTCAAACTATGGCTACACCTTC,CASSSPHTDSNYGYTF
-,-,TRBV20-1,TRBJ2-5,TGCAGTGCTAGTGCCGGGACACGACAAGAGACCCAGTACTTC,CSASAGTRQETQYF
-,TRBD1,TRBV30,TRBJ1-5,TGTGCCTGGAGTCGACAGGGGGTTGAGCCCCAGCATTTT,CAWSRQGVEPQHF
-,-,TRBV4-1,TRBJ2-5,TGCGCCAGCAGCCAAACGATAACTAGTTTCAGGGAGACCCAGTACTTC,CASSQTITSFRETQYF
once,TRBD1,TRBV27,TRBJ1-4,TGTGCCAGCAGTTTACAGGGGGCGCAAGAAAAACTGTTTTTT,CASSLQGAQEKLFF
-,TRBD1,TRBV2,TRBJ2-5,TGTGCCAGCAGTGAAGCGCTTCAGGGGACAGTGAAACAAGAGACCCAGTACTTC,CASSEALQGTVKQETQYF
few,-,TRBV11-3,TRBJ2-3,TGTGCCAGCAGCTCGAGGATCACAGATACGCAGTATTTT,CASSSRITDTQYF
once,-,TRBV3-1/TRBV3-2,TRBJ2-7,TGTGCCAGCAGCCAAGGATCGGGAAACCCCTACGAGCAGTACTTC,CASSQGSGNPYEQYF
-,-,TRBV6-1,TRBJ2-5,TGTGCCAGCAGTGAACGAGGAAACGCAAAAGAGACCCAGTACTTC,CASSERGNAKETQYF
-,TRBD2,TRBV5-8,TRBJ2-2,TGTGCCAGCAGCCTAGGAGCGGGGGGGCCTACCGGGGAGCTGTTTTTT,CASSLGAGGPTGELFF
-,-,TRBV9,TRBJ1-4,TGTGCCAGCAGCTTAGGAAGCACGATCAGGGGAGAAAAACTGTTTTTT,CASSLGSTIRGEKLFF
-,TRBD1,TRBV27,TRBJ1-2,TGTGCCAGCAAGGACAGGGGAGTTCGGTCGCATGGCTACACCTTC,CASKDRGVRSHGYTF